This T cell receptor (beta chain) was observed in a study of cytotoxic CD8 clonotypes in ibrutinib-treated CLL. Study conclusions and caveats: In comparison with age-matched healthy donors, baseline clonality was higher and tracked circulating CD8+ T-cell counts. Clonality increased at ibrutinib response and stayed stable in sustained remission. At progression, however, it fell back toward baseline.

Comment on this clone: Its target is not known.

CDR1 and CDR2 from the germline V gene are MNHEY and SMNVEV (reference sequence). The trim removed 10 bases at V and 7 bases at J, leaving 15 bases unmatched. The CDR3 length is 14 residues. Method: immunoSEQ multiplex PCR; TCRdb's copy keeps in-frame clones and lacks some. The sample contains hundreds of thousands of clones, over 65% of which appear only once. This sequence originates from a human donor with chronic lymphocytic leukemia. The sample consisted of PBMCs, taken after 12 months of ibrutinib treatment. V is TRBV27 and J is TRBJ1-1, with 7 bases matching TRBD1. DNA for the CDR3: TGTGCCACCAGGCGGACAGGCCAAGGAGGTGAAGCTTTCTTT. Protein product: CATRRTGQGGEAFF.